The entry that follows covers one T cell receptor beta chain sequence. Its antigen is currently unknown. The entry originates in a study of cytomegalovirus exposure and HLA in healthy donors. Study observations and caveats: Cytomegalovirus association was assigned to under 200 TCR beta chains.

This PCR relied on a set of 60 Vbeta primers and 13 Jbeta primers. The table came from immunoSEQ multiplex PCR; TCRdb's copy has only in-frame clones and leaves some out. The table has some 70,000 clones, around 80% seen once; the top ten hold under 2%. This CDR3 spans 15 amino acids. The ends were cut back, 0 bases at V and 3 bases at J, with 12 bases in the middle. CDR1 SQVTM and CDR2 ANQGSEA come from the germline V gene. Sequencing was done on a sample of PBMCs. This TCR was recovered from a man aged 18 to 29 in good health and CMV-seronegative. The chain has TRBV29-1 and TRBJ2-1; D gene ambiguous. Here the CDR3 reads CSVEDLAQDYNEQFF. Written as DNA, the CDR3 is TGCAGCGTTGAAGATTTGGCCCAGGACTACAATGAGCAGTTCTTC.